The next 18 T cell receptor beta chains were all read from a single sample in a study of blood T cell repertoires in COVID-19. Sequenced by immunoSEQ multiplex PCR; TCRdb stores in-frame clones only, minus some. The data hold fewer than 200,000 clones, with 80% to 90% observed a single time. Input material: peripheral blood. The receptor set was obtained from a man between 35 and 55 years old who had recovered from COVID-19.

V usage is TRBV18 and J usage is TRBJ2-3, with D possibly TRBD2 on 7 matching bases. V shed 0 bases and J shed 0 bases, with 10 bases lying between them. The CDR3 is 16 amino acids. CDR1 KGHSH and CDR2 LQKENI come from the germline V gene. The CDR3 sequence: CASSPPGGLSTDTQYF. CDR3 sequence (DNA): TGTGCCAGCTCACCACCGGGGGGGCTAAGCACAGATACGCAGTATTTT.

This clone was found a few times. The gene calls are TRBV5-5 and TRBJ2-3; the D gene is possibly TRBD2 (6 bases). Between the trimmed V and J ends, which lost 0 bases and 2 bases, there was a span of 10 bases. Per germline, CDR1 SGHKS and CDR2 YYEKEE (reference sequence). The CDR3 sequence is 15 residues long. Here the CDR3 DNA reads TGTGCCAGCAGCTTGGTGCGGGGCCACACAGATACGCAGTATTTT. Encoded protein: CASSLVRGHTDTQYF.

The CDR3 loop is CASSLAWGGDTQYF. DNA of the CDR3: TGTGCCAGCAGCTTAGCCTGGGGGGGAGATACGCAGTATTTT. This chain uses TRBV7-2 with TRBJ2-3, with 7 bases aligning to TRBD2. In germline, CDR1 is SGHTA, CDR2 FQGNSA. This CDR3 region has 14 residues. With 0 bases clipped from V and 5 bases from J, the junction kept 2 bases outside the gene matches.

J is TRBJ2-1 and V is TRBV6-5; possibly TRBD2 for D (6 bases). The germline CDR1 and CDR2 sequences are MNHEY and SVGAGI. Deletions cut 7 bases from V and 6 bases from J, with 13 bases between. This CDR3 has 13 residues. The CDR3 DNA sequence: TGTGCCAGCATATTTGTGGGAGGCAATGAGCAGTTCTTC. Translating it yields CASIFVGGNEQFF.

As DNA, the CDR3 is TGTGCCAGCAGCCAAGCCCCCCGTTCGAACACCGGGGAGCTGTTTTTT. It codes for CASSQAPRSNTGELFF. The chain employs TRBV3-1 (or the pseudogene TRBV3-2) and TRBJ2-2; D unclear. CDR1 is LGHDT, CDR2 YNNKEL, per germline (reference sequence). CDR3 length equals 16 residues. The V end lost 1 base, the J end lost 0 bases, and 9 bases lay between the germline ends.

The chain joins TRBV2 to TRBJ2-2; no clear D gene. Germline CDR1 is SNHLY and CDR2 is FYNNEI. V was clipped by 0 bases and J by 1 base, with 6 bases between them. The CDR3 is 15 amino acids. For the CDR3, the DNA is TGTGCCAGCAGTGAAGCGCGGAGGAACACCGGGGAGCTGTTTTTT. It yields the protein CASSEARRNTGELFF.

Only a few counts were recorded for this clone. The chain carries TRBV24-1 and TRBJ2-7, with D uncertain. V was shortened by 0 bases and J by 0 bases, with 5 bases between the two germline ends. Germline V lookup: CDR1 KGHDR, CDR2 SFDVKD. The CDR3 spans 14 residues. The CDR3 reads CATSDLFGSYEQYF. The CDR3 nucleotides read TGTGCCACCAGTGATTTGTTCGGCTCCTACGAGCAGTACTTC.

The J gene is TRBJ2-5, the V gene TRBV24-1; TRBD1 matches 8 bases. CDR1 KGHDR and CDR2 SFDVKD come from the germline V gene. The CDR3 is 16 amino acids. V dropped 4 bases and J dropped 5; count of bases not matched to a gene: 11. The DNA of the CDR3 is TGTGCCACCAGTGACCAAGGGACAGGACAACTGGAGACCCAGTACTTC. Its protein is CATSDQGTGQLETQYF.

In regard to this clone: The sample holds other DNA sequences that translate to the same CDR3. V gene TRBV6-2 or TRBV6-3 combines with J gene TRBJ2-7; 9 positions agree with TRBD2. Losses at the gene ends were 2 bases for V and 2 bases for J; bases not matched to a gene: 1. CDR1 and CDR2 (germline): MNHEY, SVGEGT. CDR3 length: 14 residues. CDR3 in DNA: TGTGCCAGCAGTTACCTAGCGGGGCCCTACGAGCAGTACTTC. Its translation: CASSYLAGPYEQYF.

The chain is built from TRBV4-2 and TRBJ2-5; 9 bases are shared with TRBD1. CDR3 length equals 15 residues. Unmatched junction bases numbered 5, after V lost 4 bases and J lost 2 bases. The V gene's germline CDR1 is LGHNA and CDR2 YNFKEQ. The CDR3 spells CASSPGQGSQETQYF. Written as DNA, the CDR3 is TGTGCCAGCAGCCCGGGACAGGGCAGTCAAGAGACCCAGTACTTC.

The rearrangement links TRBV19 to TRBJ1-3, with no clear D. Germline-derived CDR1 and CDR2 are LNHDA and SQIVND (reference sequence). V gave up 4 bases and J gave up 4 bases, with 17 bases separating them. This CDR3 has 16 amino acids. CDR3 amino acids: CASSTLSAGLGNTIYF. DNA of the CDR3: TGTGCCAGTAGTACGCTCTCAGCGGGATTAGGAAACACCATATATTTT.

This chain uses TRBV2 with TRBJ2-2; 12 nucleotides line up with TRBD1. Trimming removed 4 bases from V and 6 bases from J; junction bases left unmatched: 3. The CDR3 extends over 15 amino acids. Germline CDR1 and CDR2: SNHLY and FYNNEI. CDR3 region: CASSAGQGAAGELFF. The CDR3, as DNA: TGTGCCAGCAGTGCGGGACAGGGGGCGGCCGGGGAGCTGTTTTTT.

The chain uses TRBV5-6 and TRBJ2-7; 11 bases line up with TRBD2. Germline CDR1 is SGHDT and CDR2 is YYEEEE. CDR3 length equals 15 residues. V was clipped by 3 bases and J by 3 bases; unmatched bases: 5. The CDR3 nucleotides read TGTGCCAGCAGCTGGGGGACTAGCGGAAGCTACGAGCAGTACTTC. Translating gives CASSWGTSGSYEQYF.

This rearrangement joins TRBV24-1 to TRBJ2-2, with 8 positions matching TRBD2. Germline values: CDR1 KGHDR, CDR2 SFDVKD. V shed 10 bases, J shed 5 bases, and the junction held 11 bases outside the gene matches. The CDR3 runs to 15 residues. CDR3 residues: CATTSAIEKTGELFF. CDR3 nucleotide sequence: TGTGCCACGACTAGCGCCATTGAAAAGACCGGGGAGCTGTTTTTT.

The rearrangement joins TRBV28 to TRBJ2-7, with TRBD1 matching 8 bases. Unmatched junction bases numbered 9, after V lost 6 bases and J lost 2 bases. Germline V gene data show CDR1 as MDHEN and CDR2 as SYDVKM. CDR3 length: 15 amino acids. For the CDR3, the DNA is TGTGCCAGCAGAAGACAGGGGATAACAACCTACGAGCAGTACTTC. This sequence encodes CASRRQGITTYEQYF.

The rearrangement links TRBV4-1 to TRBJ2-7, with D possibly TRBD2 on 5 matching bases. V lost 0 bases to trimming and J lost 7 bases, with 16 bases between them. CDR1 and CDR2 from the germline V gene are MGHRA and YSYEKL. The CDR3 runs to 15 residues. CDR3 in DNA: TGCGCCAGCAGCCAAGAAGTGGCGGGCCCGATAGAGCAGTACTTC. As protein: CASSQEVAGPIEQYF.

V is TRBV29-1 and J is TRBJ2-7; 8 bases align to TRBD1. The junction had 7 bases not matched to a gene; V was cut back by 7 bases and J by 2 bases. Germline-derived CDR1 and CDR2 are SQVTM and ANQGSEA. This CDR3 is 13 amino acids long. The CDR3 DNA reads TGCAGCGCCCATCAGGGGGCTGCCTACGAGCAGTACTTC. It specifies CSAHQGAAYEQYF.

The chain combines TRBV5-1 with TRBJ1-2, with 10 bases aligning to TRBD1. With 4 bases clipped from V and 7 bases from J, the junction kept 10 bases outside the gene matches. CDR1 is SGHRS, CDR2 YFSETQ, per germline. The CDR3 runs 15 residues. CDR3 region: CASSGIRTGGGGYTF. In DNA form, the CDR3 reads TGCGCCAGCAGCGGGATACGGACAGGGGGTGGTGGCTACACCTTC.